The 10 T cell receptor beta chains given below trace back to one sample, sequenced in a study of T-cell reconstitution after alpha-beta-depleted transplantation in children. Unique molecular identifiers were built into the TCRbeta library. One entry per CDR3 protein results from TCRdb running MiXCR on the PCR reads. Here the sample spans approximately 230,000 distinct CDR3 sequences, about 26% being singletons. Sequenced material: PBMCs, taken before TCRalphabeta/CD19-depleted stem cell transplant. These receptors came from a girl aged 2 to 9 with Fanconi anemia, due to receive a stem cell transplant.

The chain carries TRBV7-9 and TRBJ2-3; D uncertain. This CDR3 is 17 amino acids long. The V end was cut by 5 bases, the J end by 2 bases, with 20 bases between. Per the germline V gene, CDR1 is SEHNR and CDR2 is FQNEAQ (reference sequence). Here the CDR3 DNA reads TGTGCCAGCAGCAGATCTTTACCCATGCAGAACACAGATACGCAGTATTTT. Translated, it gives CASSRSLPMQNTDTQYF.

The V and J genes are TRBV5-1 and TRBJ2-2; D possibly uses TRBD1 or TRBD2 (5 bases each). Looked up from germline, CDR1 is SGHRS and CDR2 is YFSETQ. Trimming left V 2 bases short and J 6 bases short, with 14 bases between. The CDR3 spans 15 residues. The CDR3 loop is CASSFSGRLPGELFF. CDR3 DNA sequence: TGCGCCAGCAGCTTCTCGGGACGTTTGCCCGGGGAGCTGTTTTTT.

Comment on this clonotype: A much larger clone differs by one base, so this may be a read error. The rearrangement uses TRBV15 and TRBJ2-7, with no clear D. The CDR3 is 14 residues long. With 4 bases removed from V and 3 bases from J, the gap between germline ends came to 13 bases. The V gene's germline CDR1 is LNHNV and CDR2 YYDKDF (reference sequence). The CDR3 protein is CATSILNSIYEQYF. CDR3 bases: TGTGCCACCAGCATTCTCAATAGCATCTACGAGCAGTACTTC.

The chain couples TRBV11-2 to TRBJ2-1; TRBD2 agrees at 11 bases. The V gene end was trimmed by 2 bases and the J gene end by 4 bases; junction bases not matched to a gene: 13. Germline V lookup: CDR1 SGHAT, CDR2 FQNNGV. The CDR3 extends over 19 amino acids. The CDR3 sequence is CASSLLGLAGGSHYNEQFF. CDR3 coding DNA: TGTGCCAGCAGCTTATTGGGGCTAGCGGGAGGTTCCCATTACAATGAGCAGTTCTTC. The complete variable domain, with remaining parts taken from reference TRBV11-2 and TRBJ2-1, reads EAGVAQSPRYKIIEKRQSVAFWCNPISGHATLYWYQQILGQGPKLLIQFQNNGVVDDSQLPKDRFSAERLKGVDSTLKIQPAKLEDSAVYLCASSLLGLAGGSHYNEQFFGPGTRLTVL.

The rearrangement joins TRBV4-2 to TRBJ2-3; 9 nucleotides align to TRBD2. The trim removed 1 base at V and 0 bases at J, leaving 5 bases unmatched. Germline CDR1 and CDR2: LGHNA and YNFKEQ. The CDR3 is 17 amino acids. CDR3 in DNA: TGTGCCAGCAGCCAAGGTCTTAGCGGGGGCAGCACAGATACGCAGTATTTT. Translated: CASSQGLSGGSTDTQYF.

This clonotype showed up many times. V and J are TRBV10-3 and TRBJ2-3; 9 bases match TRBD2. The germline gives CDR1 ENHRY, CDR2 SYGVKD. This CDR3 comprises 14 residues. Trimming at V came to 10 bases and at J to 4 bases, leaving 9 bases not matched to a gene. CDR3 DNA sequence: TGTGCCACCCTCGGGACTAGCCGGCCAGATACGCAGTATTTT. This encodes CATLGTSRPDTQYF.

This clonotype has more than one count but fewer than ten. This chain joins TRBV5-1 and TRBJ2-1; D may correspond to TRBD1 or TRBD2 (6 bases each). Germline lookup yields CDR1 SGHRS and CDR2 YFSETQ. Trimming cost V 3 bases and J 7 bases, with 17 bases left between them. The CDR3 spans 15 residues. CDR3 coding DNA: TGCGCCAGCAGCTCGGATCGGGGGCCGGGGAATGAGCAGTTCTTC. Translating it yields CASSSDRGPGNEQFF. The whole variable domain, remainder taken from reference TRBV5-1 and TRBJ2-1, is KAGVTQTPRYLIKTRGQQVTLSCSPISGHRSVSWYQQTPGQGLQFLFEYFSETQRNKGNFPGRFSGRQFSNSRSEMNVSTLELGDSALYLCASSSDRGPGNEQFFGPGTRLTVL.

This clonotype has only a few counts. The V call is TRBV5-5, the J call TRBJ2-1; D call uncertain. The CDR3 is made up of 17 amino acids. The V end was cut by 0 bases, the J end by 0 bases, with 13 bases between. The germline V gene encodes CDR1 SGHKS and CDR2 YYEKEE (reference sequence). CDR3 loop: CASSLVPGAVSYNEQFF. CDR3 bases: TGTGCCAGCAGCTTGGTGCCAGGAGCAGTCTCCTACAATGAGCAGTTCTTC.

The chain joins TRBV25-1 to TRBJ2-3, with D possibly matching TRBD2 (6 bases). The V gene's germline CDR1 is MGHDK and CDR2 SYGVNS. CDR3 length: 16 amino acids. V lost 2 bases, J lost 0 bases, and 12 bases lay in between. The CDR3 is CASSEGIGTSTDTQYF. As DNA, the CDR3 is TGTGCCAGCAGTGAAGGTATCGGGACTAGCACAGATACGCAGTATTTT.

At least ten counts were recorded for this clonotype. V gene TRBV12-3 or TRBV12-4 combines with J gene TRBJ2-7; D may be TRBD1 (6 bases). The CDR3 runs to 14 residues. V gave up 3 bases and J gave up 2 bases, with 11 bases separating them. Here the CDR3 DNA reads TGTGCCAGCAGTTTGGGGGCGAGGACCTACGAGCAGTACTTC. Amino acid sequence: CASSLGARTYEQYF.